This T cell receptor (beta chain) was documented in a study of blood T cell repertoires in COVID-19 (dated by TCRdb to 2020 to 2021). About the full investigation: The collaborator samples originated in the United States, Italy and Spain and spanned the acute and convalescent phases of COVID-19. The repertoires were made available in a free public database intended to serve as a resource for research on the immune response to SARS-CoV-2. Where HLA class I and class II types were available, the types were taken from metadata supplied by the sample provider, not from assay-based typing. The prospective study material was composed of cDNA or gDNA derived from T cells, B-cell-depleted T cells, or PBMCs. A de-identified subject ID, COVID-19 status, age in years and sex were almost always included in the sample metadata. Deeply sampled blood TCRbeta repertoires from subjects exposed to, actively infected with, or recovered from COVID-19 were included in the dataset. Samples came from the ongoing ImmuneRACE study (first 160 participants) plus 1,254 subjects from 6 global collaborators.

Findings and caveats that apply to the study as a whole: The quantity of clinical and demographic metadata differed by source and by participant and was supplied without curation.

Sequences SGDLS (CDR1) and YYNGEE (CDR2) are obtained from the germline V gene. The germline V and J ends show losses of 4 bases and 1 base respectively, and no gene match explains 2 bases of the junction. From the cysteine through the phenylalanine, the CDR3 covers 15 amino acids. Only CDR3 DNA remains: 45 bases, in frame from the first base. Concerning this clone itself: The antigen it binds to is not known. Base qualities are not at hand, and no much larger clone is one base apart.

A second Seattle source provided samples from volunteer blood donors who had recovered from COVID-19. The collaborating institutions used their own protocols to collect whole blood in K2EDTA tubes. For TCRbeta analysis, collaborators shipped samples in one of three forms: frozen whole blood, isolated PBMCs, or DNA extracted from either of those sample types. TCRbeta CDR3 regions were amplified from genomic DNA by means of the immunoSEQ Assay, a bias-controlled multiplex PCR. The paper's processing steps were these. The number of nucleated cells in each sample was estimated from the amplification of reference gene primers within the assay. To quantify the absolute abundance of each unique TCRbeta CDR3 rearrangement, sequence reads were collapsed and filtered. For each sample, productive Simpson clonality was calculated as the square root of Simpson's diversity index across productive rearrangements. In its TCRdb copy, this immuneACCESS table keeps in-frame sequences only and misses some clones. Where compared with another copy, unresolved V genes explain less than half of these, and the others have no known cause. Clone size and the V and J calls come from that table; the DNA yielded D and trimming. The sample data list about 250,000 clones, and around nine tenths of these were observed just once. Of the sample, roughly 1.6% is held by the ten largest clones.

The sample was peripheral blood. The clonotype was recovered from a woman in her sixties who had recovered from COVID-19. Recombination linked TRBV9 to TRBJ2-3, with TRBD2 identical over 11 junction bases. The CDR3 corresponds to CASSSLAGGTDTQYF. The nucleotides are TGTGCCAGCAGCTCACTAGCGGGGGGCACAGATACGCAGTATTTT.